This record covers a single T cell receptor beta chain. Antigen specificity is unknown. Nonspecific anti-CD3/anti-CD28 bead stimulation represents the broad CD4+ T cell repertoire. CD4+ T cells upregulating both CD40 ligand and CD69 were sorted as responding cells. The CDR3 length is 14 residues. The V end was cut by 4 bases, the J end by 7 bases, with 17 bases between. CDR1 is KGHSH, CDR2 LQKENI, per germline. The libraries were made with immunoSEQ version 4 in survey mode. Each sample used up to about 1 ug genomic DNA diluted to approximately 10 ng/uL. Sequenced by immunoSEQ multiplex PCR; TCRdb stores in-frame clones only, minus some. This table has about 40,000 clones, around 90% appearing once. The entry originates in a study of persistence of HIV-infected CD4 T cells.

This clonotype originated in an adult man with HIV who was CMV-seropositive. Here the sequenced sample was CD4+ T cells sorted from PBMCs after 18-hour stimulation, taken from a patient who received antiretroviral therapy. The chain has TRBV18 and TRBJ2-7, with D unresolved. CDR3 sequence (DNA): TGTGCCAGCTCACGTGCCTCCCCAAAGGTAGAGCAGTACTTC. Translation gives CASSRASPKVEQYF.